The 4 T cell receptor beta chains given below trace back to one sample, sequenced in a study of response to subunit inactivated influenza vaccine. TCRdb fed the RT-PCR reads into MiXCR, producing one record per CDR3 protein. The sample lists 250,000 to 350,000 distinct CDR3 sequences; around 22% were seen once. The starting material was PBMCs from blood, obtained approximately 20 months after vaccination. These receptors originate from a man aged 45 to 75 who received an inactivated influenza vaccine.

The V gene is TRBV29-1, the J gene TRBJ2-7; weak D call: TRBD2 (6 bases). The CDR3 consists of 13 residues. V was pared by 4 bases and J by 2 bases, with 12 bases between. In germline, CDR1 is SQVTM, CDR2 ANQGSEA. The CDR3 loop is CSVVGSSAYEQYF. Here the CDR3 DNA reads TGCAGCGTTGTCGGGAGCTCCGCCTACGAGCAGTACTTC.

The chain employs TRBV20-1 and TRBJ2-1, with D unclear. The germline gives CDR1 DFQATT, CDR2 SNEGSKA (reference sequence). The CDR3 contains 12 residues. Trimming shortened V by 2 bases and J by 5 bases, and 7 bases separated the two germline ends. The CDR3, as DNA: TGCAGTGCTAGAAGACCTGACAATGAGCAGTTCTTC. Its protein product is CSARRPDNEQFF.

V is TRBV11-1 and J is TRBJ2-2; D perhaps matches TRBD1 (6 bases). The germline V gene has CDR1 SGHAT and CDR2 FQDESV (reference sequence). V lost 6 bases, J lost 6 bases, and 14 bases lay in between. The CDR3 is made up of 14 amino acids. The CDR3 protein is CASREQGLSGELFF. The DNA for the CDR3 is TGTGCCAGCAGGGAACAGGGATTATCCGGGGAGCTGTTTTTT. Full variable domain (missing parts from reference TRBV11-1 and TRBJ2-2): EAEVAQSPRYKITEKSQAVAFWCDPISGHATLYWYRQILGQGPELLVQFQDESVVDDSQLPKDRFSAERLKGVDSTLKIQPAELGDSAMYLCASREQGLSGELFFGEGSRLTVL.

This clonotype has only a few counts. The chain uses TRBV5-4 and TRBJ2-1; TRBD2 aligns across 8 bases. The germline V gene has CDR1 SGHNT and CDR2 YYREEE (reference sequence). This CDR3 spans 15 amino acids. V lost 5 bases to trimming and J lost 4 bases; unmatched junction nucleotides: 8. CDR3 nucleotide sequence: TGTGCCAGCAGGCCAACTAGCGGACCGTACAATGAGCAGTTCTTC. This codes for CASRPTSGPYNEQFF.